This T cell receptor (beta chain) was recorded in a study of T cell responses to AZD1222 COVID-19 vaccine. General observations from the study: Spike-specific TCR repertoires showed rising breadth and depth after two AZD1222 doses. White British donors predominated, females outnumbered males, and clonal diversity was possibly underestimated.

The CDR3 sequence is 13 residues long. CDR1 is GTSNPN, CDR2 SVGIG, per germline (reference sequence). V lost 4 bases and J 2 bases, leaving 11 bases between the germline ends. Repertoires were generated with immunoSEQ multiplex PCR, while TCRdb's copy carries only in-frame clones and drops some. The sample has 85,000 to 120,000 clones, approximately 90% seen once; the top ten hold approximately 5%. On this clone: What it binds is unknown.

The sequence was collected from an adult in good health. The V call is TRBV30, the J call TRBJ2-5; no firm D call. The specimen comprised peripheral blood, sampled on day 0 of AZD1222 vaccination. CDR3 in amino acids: CAWTKGLQETQYF. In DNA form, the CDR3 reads TGTGCCTGGACAAAGGGCTTACAAGAGACCCAGTACTTC.